The rows below give T cell receptor beta chains drawn from one sample of a study of T-cell reconstitution after alpha-beta-depleted transplantation in children. MiXCR, run by TCRdb on the PCR reads, gives a single entry per CDR3 protein. The sample carries about a million distinct CDR3 sequences, roughly 29% recorded once. This material consisted of PBMCs, mostly from graft donor cells, taken 360 days after TCRalphabeta/CD19-depleted stem cell transplant. The receptor source for this set is a boy younger than two who had a stem cell transplant for SCID, so the T cells may come from the graft donor. Both conserved end residues are part of each CDR3. Clone size, where shown, is once, few, many, or a class for clones that have expanded.

V gene	clone size	J gene	CDR3 protein
TRBV5-1	few	TRBJ1-2	CASRPQAGPSYYGYTF
TRBV2	-	TRBJ2-1	CASSRTIWAGGPRNSYNEQFF
TRBV28	few	TRBJ1-5	CATTGTDYSNQPQHF
TRBV4-1	-	TRBJ2-3	CASSQKERRGGTTTDTQYF
TRBV28	-	TRBJ2-7	CASSFLSEQYF
TRBV24-1	-	TRBJ2-3	CATSDLTWTQRGGGTQYF
TRBV12-3/TRBV12-4	-	TRBJ2-2	CASSILMGINTGELFF
TRBV5-1	few	TRBJ1-1	CASSAGYRGYTEAFF
TRBV11-1	few	TRBJ2-3	CASSLEGLASTDTQYF
TRBV5-1	few	TRBJ2-2	CASSLGSGRTGELFF
TRBV15	-	TRBJ2-7	CATSRGQLTYEQYF
TRBV9	-	TRBJ2-5	CASSPALKDQFFETQYF
TRBV5-1	-	TRBJ2-7	CASSARQDPAAYEQYF
TRBV6-5	-	TRBJ1-1	CASSYSAGYPPNTEAFF
TRBV6-1	-	TRBJ1-1	CASTPWGSNTEAFF
TRBV9	few	TRBJ2-1	CASSVASGDWPYNEQFF
TRBV4-2	few	TRBJ2-5	CASSEDSGETQYF
TRBV10-3	few	TRBJ2-5	CAISISAGAQYF
TRBV12-5	once	TRBJ2-7	CASGLDSGWTGVFEQYF
TRBV20-1	-	TRBJ2-7	CSGRSGGYSYEQYF
TRBV20-1	few	TRBJ1-4	CSARLDKGNHF
TRBV2	many	TRBJ2-7	CASSESDYEQYF
TRBV29-1	once	TRBJ2-2	CSVGRRAGELFF
TRBV5-1	many	TRBJ2-3	CASSPGADTQYF
TRBV12-3/TRBV12-4	-	TRBJ1-1	CASSSDSTEAFF
TRBV2	-	TRBJ1-1	CASSLRTLNTEAFF
TRBV20-1	few	TRBJ1-2	CSANRQLDYGYTF
TRBV7-9	once	TRBJ2-1	CASAHGTGVWNEQFF
TRBV6-5	-	TRBJ1-2	CASSYPTEAEPNYGYTF
TRBV7-6	-	TRBJ2-5	CASSKAGGQETQYF
TRBV6-1	few	TRBJ1-1	CASSRGTGRGTEAFF
TRBV6-1	many	TRBJ2-1	CASSPTSGGPEWEQFF
TRBV15	few	TRBJ2-3	CATSAGTTFTDTQYF
TRBV5-1	-	TRBJ1-1	CASSGGRMNTEAFF
TRBV29-1	-	TRBJ1-2	CSARTGSNYGYTF
TRBV4-1	-	TRBJ2-1	CASSQESIYNEQFF
TRBV7-9	few	TRBJ1-1	CASSLRADTEAFF